The 29 T cell receptor beta chains reported below all come from one sample, sequenced in a study of spatial heterogeneity in lung cancer. Antigen specificity for these receptors is unknown. Regarding the study as a whole: Counts of expanded alpha and beta TCRs within tumors tracked the tumor nonsynonymous mutation count.

Time point specified: sample taken at primary tumor resection. TCRdb re-called the 5' RACE reads with MiXCR, one entry per CDR3 protein. The sample has about 29,000 distinct CDR3 sequences; around 7.4% are singletons. Sequencing was performed on lung tumor tissue, taken at surgery. Receptors originate from a male donor with early-stage non-small cell lung cancer.

This clonotype appeared many times. The chain links TRBV7-9 to TRBJ1-3; D unclear. Deletions cut 2 bases from V and 0 bases from J, with 11 bases between. Germline CDR1 and CDR2: SEHNR and FQNEAQ (reference sequence). The CDR3 spans 16 residues. The CDR3 sequence is CASSLWRSSSGNTIYF. The DNA of the CDR3 is TGTGCCAGCAGCTTATGGCGGAGTAGCTCTGGAAACACCATATATTTT.

This clonotype was detected many times. V usage is TRBV5-6 and J usage is TRBJ2-7; no clear D. The CDR3 covers 13 residues. V lost 3 bases, J lost 5 bases, and 12 bases lay in between. Germline CDR1 is SGHDT and CDR2 is YYEEEE. The CDR3 region has the DNA TGTGCCAGCAGCTCCCCGCCACTCCACGAGCAGTACTTC. Its protein product is CASSSPPLHEQYF.

The rearrangement joins TRBV28 to TRBJ2-7; 7 nucleotides line up with TRBD1. The CDR3 covers 13 residues. The germline V gene has CDR1 MDHEN and CDR2 SYDVKM. Trimming removed 6 bases from V and 7 bases from J; junction bases left unmatched: 9. The CDR3 coding sequence is TGTGCCAGCAGAAAAAACAGGGGCCGGGAGCAGTACTTC. It specifies CASRKNRGREQYF. Using reference TRBV28 and TRBJ2-7 for the parts outside the CDR3, the full variable domain is DVKVTQSSRYLVKRTGEKVFLECVQDMDHENMFWYRQDPGLGLRLIYFSYDVKMKEKGDIPEGYSVSREKKERFSLILESASTNQTSMYLCASRKNRGREQYFGPGTRLTVT.

This clonotype has only a few counts. V usage is TRBV14 and J usage is TRBJ2-6, with D unclear. The germline V gene has CDR1 SGHDN and CDR2 FVKESK. V was cut by 3 bases and J by 0 bases, with 12 bases left in between. The CDR3 runs 17 residues. Here the CDR3 reads CASSHPTSVSGANVLTF. Written as DNA, the CDR3 is TGTGCCAGCAGCCACCCGACGAGCGTCTCTGGGGCCAACGTCCTGACTTTC.

This clonotype was counted ten times or more. The V and J genes are TRBV20-1 and TRBJ2-3, with TRBD2 matching 11 bases. V lost 6 bases, J lost 10 bases, and 9 bases stayed unmatched. There are 13 residues in the CDR3. Per the germline V gene, CDR1 is DFQATT and CDR2 is SNEGSKA (reference sequence). The CDR3 protein is CSARGLAGGSQYF. For the CDR3, the DNA is TGCAGTGCCAGGGGGCTAGCGGGGGGCTCGCAGTATTTT.

This clonotype was seen a handful of times. The V gene is TRBV29-1, the J gene TRBJ2-5; 9 bases line up with TRBD2. The junction had 6 bases not matched to a gene; V was cut back by 3 bases and J by 4 bases. CDR3 length: 14 amino acids. Per germline, CDR1 SQVTM and CDR2 ANQGSEA. The CDR3 DNA follows: TGCAGCGTTGACGGAGCGGGGGGAGGAGAGACCCAGTACTTC. Amino acids: CSVDGAGGGETQYF.

This clonotype turned up a few times. The chain recombines TRBV7-2 with TRBJ1-5, with no clear D. This CDR3 comprises 14 residues. CDR1 and CDR2 from the germline V gene are SGHTA and FQGNSA. Deletions cut 6 bases from V and 5 bases from J, with 14 bases between. The CDR3 bases are TGTGCCAGCAGTTCTAATGGGAACTATCAGCCCCAGCATTTT. It translates to CASSSNGNYQPQHF.

This clonotype was recorded at least ten times. This chain uses TRBV7-2 with TRBJ2-3; tentatively, D is TRBD2 (7 bases). With 6 bases removed from V and 1 base from J, the gap between germline ends came to 17 bases. Germline CDR1 SGHTA, CDR2 FQGNSA. This CDR3 spans 16 amino acids. CDR3 coding DNA: TGTGCCAGCAGACCCCCCGGGGGGCAGGGCACAGATACGCAGTATTTT. Translation: CASRPPGGQGTDTQYF.

There are many counts of this clonotype. This chain connects TRBV4-3 to TRBJ2-2, with unresolved D. This CDR3 region has 15 residues. CDR1 is LGHNA and CDR2 is YSLEER in the germline V gene. V dropped 4 bases and J dropped 4 bases, with 13 bases sitting between them. The CDR3 here is CASSLLYQVTGELFF. The CDR3 nucleotides read TGCGCCAGCAGCCTCCTTTACCAAGTCACCGGGGAGCTGTTTTTT.

This clonotype rates as medium-sized (0.01 to 0.1%). J is TRBJ2-7 and V is TRBV7-2, with D uncertain. The V gene lost 5 bases and the J gene lost 5 bases, with 13 bases spanning the gap. This CDR3 comprises 13 residues. From germline, CDR1 is SGHTA and CDR2 FQGNSA. CDR3 bases: TGTGCCAGCAGCCCACGGACGGTAAACGAGCAGTACTTC. Amino acids: CASSPRTVNEQYF.

The chain carries TRBV10-1 and TRBJ1-6; the D gene is possibly TRBD1 (5 bases). The CDR3 spans 12 residues. V lost 6 bases, J lost 8 bases, and 8 bases lay in between. The germline V gene encodes CDR1 WNHNN and CDR2 SYGVQD (reference sequence). The CDR3 nucleotides are TGCGCCAGCAGCCAAGGGGATTCACCCCTCCACTTT. Translation gives CASSQGDSPLHF.

This clonotype has ten or more counts. Here the CDR3 DNA reads TGCGCCAGCAGCCTTAGCCTTGGGACGAGGGATAGCAATCAGCCCCAGCATTTT. As protein: CASSLSLGTRDSNQPQHF. The gene calls are TRBV5-1 and TRBJ1-5, with a possible D match to TRBD1 (5 bases). The CDR3 is 18 amino acids. Germline CDR1 and CDR2: SGHRS and YFSETQ. V lost 4 bases and J lost 0, with 20 bases in between.

This clonotype showed up many times. The chain is built from TRBV5-1 and TRBJ1-2; D is unresolved. Germline loops: CDR1 SGHRS, CDR2 YFSETQ. The V gene lost 4 bases and the J gene lost 1 base, with 11 bases spanning the gap. CDR3 length equals 14 residues. The CDR3 DNA reads TGCGCCAGCAGCCCTATGACGAGTAACTATGGCTACACCTTC. It encodes CASSPMTSNYGYTF.

Many counts were recorded for this clonotype. The V call is TRBV28, the J call TRBJ1-5; D gene unclear. The length of the CDR3 is 14 residues. V dropped 8 bases and J dropped 1 base, with 12 bases sitting between them. Germline V gene sequence: CDR1 MDHEN, CDR2 SYDVKM. The CDR3 coding sequence is TGTGCCAGCCACACCTGGGAAAGCAATCAGCCCCAGCATTTT. Residues: CASHTWESNQPQHF.

The rearrangement uses TRBV27 and TRBJ1-1, with unresolved D. The germline V gene encodes CDR1 MNHEY and CDR2 SMNVEV (reference sequence). CDR3 length: 14 amino acids. V was trimmed by 2 bases and J by 0 bases, leaving 7 bases between them. CDR3: CASSLNGMNTEAFF. DNA of the CDR3: TGTGCCAGCAGTTTAAACGGAATGAACACTGAAGCTTTCTTT.

Ten or more counts support this clonotype. V is TRBV28 and J is TRBJ1-1; D gene unclear. V gave up 10 bases and J gave up 0 bases, with 12 bases separating them. Germline lookup yields CDR1 MDHEN and CDR2 SYDVKM. This CDR3 region has 13 residues. CDR3 amino acids: CATHKLLNTEAFF. The CDR3 nucleotides read TGTGCCACCCATAAACTATTGAACACTGAAGCTTTCTTT. Full variable domain (rest looked up from reference TRBV28 and TRBJ1-1): DVKVTQSSRYLVKRTGEKVFLECVQDMDHENMFWYRQDPGLGLRLIYFSYDVKMKEKGDIPEGYSVSREKKERFSLILESASTNQTSMYLCATHKLLNTEAFFGQGTRLTVV.

The sample holds many counts of this clonotype. The chain is built from TRBV20-1 and TRBJ1-2; D unresolved. This CDR3 is built from 11 residues. The V gene lost 1 base and the J gene lost 3 bases, with 3 bases spanning the gap. The germline CDR1 and CDR2 sequences are DFQATT and SNEGSKA (reference sequence). CDR3 loop: CSARGDYGYTF. The DNA for the CDR3 is TGCAGTGCTAGAGGGGACTATGGCTACACCTTC.

The sample holds many counts of this clonotype. V usage is TRBV10-2 and J usage is TRBJ2-3; 8 bases match TRBD1. The CDR3 is 13 residues long. With 6 bases clipped from V and 3 bases from J, the junction kept 2 bases outside the gene matches. Germline V gene data show CDR1 as WSHSY and CDR2 as SAAADI. In DNA form, the CDR3 reads TGCGCCAGCAGCGGACAGGGAACAGATACGCAGTATTTT. Amino acids: CASSGQGTDTQYF.

In DNA form, the CDR3 reads TGTGCCAGCAGTCGGGACAGGGATACCGGGGAGCTGTTTTTT. As protein: CASSRDRDTGELFF. J is TRBJ2-2 and V is TRBV12-3 or TRBV12-4; TRBD1 agrees at 9 bases. V shed 5 bases and J 5 bases; nucleotides not matched to a gene: 3. There are 14 residues in the CDR3.

This rearrangement joins TRBV7-2 to TRBJ2-4, with D perhaps TRBD1 or TRBD2 (5 bases each). The CDR3 has 16 amino acids. V was clipped by 5 bases and J by 5 bases, with 19 bases between them. Germline V gene sequence: CDR1 SGHTA, CDR2 FQGNSA. The CDR3 nucleotides are TGTGCCAGCAGCCCTGGGAGCTCGAGGGGAGAAAACATTCAGTACTTC. Its translation: CASSPGSSRGENIQYF. Full variable domain (outside the CDR3, taken from reference TRBV7-2 and TRBJ2-4): GAGVSQSPSNKVTEKGKDVELRCDPISGHTALYWYRQSLGQGLEFLIYFQGNSAPDKSGLPSDRFSAERTGGSVSTLTIQRTQQEDSAVYLCASSPGSSRGENIQYFGAGTRLSVL.

The table lists this clonotype with many counts. The CDR3 region is CASSLWTQPQHF. For the CDR3, the DNA is TGTGCCAGCAGTTTATGGACCCAGCCCCAGCATTTT. V and J are TRBV28 and TRBJ1-5; D is unresolved. This CDR3 region has 12 residues. The V end lost 0 bases, the J end lost 7 bases, and 4 bases lay between the germline ends. The V gene's germline CDR1 is MDHEN and CDR2 SYDVKM.

This clonotype was counted many times. This CDR3 is CSALAGDTDTQYF. CDR3 sequence (DNA): TGCAGTGCCTTAGCGGGGGACACAGATACGCAGTATTTT. The chain links TRBV20-1 to TRBJ2-3, with 9 bases lining up with TRBD2. This CDR3 is built from 13 residues. Looked up from germline, CDR1 is DFQATT and CDR2 is SNEGSKA (reference sequence). Losses at the gene ends were 6 bases for V and 2 bases for J; bases not matched to a gene: 3.

This clonotype showed up many times. V gene TRBV25-1 combines with J gene TRBJ2-1; D call uncertain. Germline loops: CDR1 MGHDK, CDR2 SYGVNS. The V end was cut by 4 bases, the J end by 6 bases, with 4 bases between. The CDR3 contains 11 residues. In DNA form, the CDR3 reads TGTGCCAGCAGTGCAATCAATGAGCAGTTCTTC. Amino acids: CASSAINEQFF.

This rearrangement joins TRBV7-2 to TRBJ1-6, with D unresolved. The germline gives CDR1 SGHTA, CDR2 FQGNSA. V gave up 4 bases and J gave up 10 bases, with 11 bases separating them. This CDR3 is 13 amino acids long. In DNA, the CDR3 is TGTGCCAGCAGCTCCGCGCTTATCTCACCCCTCCACTTT. The encoded protein is CASSSALISPLHF.

This clonotype has at least ten counts. The gene calls are TRBV5-1 and TRBJ2-5, with D unresolved. V lost 0 bases to trimming and J lost 4 bases, with 10 bases between them. Per germline, CDR1 SGHRS and CDR2 YFSETQ. This CDR3 is 14 amino acids long. This CDR3 reads CASSLDPGSETQYF. CDR3 nucleotides: TGCGCCAGCAGCTTGGATCCAGGTTCAGAGACCCAGTACTTC. Full variable domain (missing parts from reference TRBV5-1 and TRBJ2-5): KAGVTQTPRYLIKTRGQQVTLSCSPISGHRSVSWYQQTPGQGLQFLFEYFSETQRNKGNFPGRFSGRQFSNSRSEMNVSTLELGDSALYLCASSLDPGSETQYFGPGTRLLVL.

The table lists this clonotype with many counts. V is TRBV7-6 and J is TRBJ2-2; D not certain. The ends were cut back, 1 base at V and 1 base at J, with 1 base in the middle. Looked up from germline, CDR1 is SGHVS and CDR2 is FNYEAQ. This CDR3 contains 13 residues. CDR3 protein: CASSLENTGELFF. For the CDR3, the DNA is TGTGCCAGCAGCTTAGAGAACACCGGGGAGCTGTTTTTT.

This clonotype was recorded at least ten times. The chain carries TRBV12-3 or TRBV12-4 and TRBJ2-7; no clear D gene. The length of the CDR3 is 14 residues. V was cut by 4 bases and J by 0 bases, with 10 bases left in between. The CDR3 spells CASSYHTTSYEQYF. The CDR3 DNA reads TGTGCCAGCAGTTACCACACGACCTCCTACGAGCAGTACTTC.

J is TRBJ1-1 and V is TRBV20-1, with D uncertain. This CDR3 comprises 10 residues. The V and J ends lost 3 bases and 1 base respectively, with 0 bases between them. Germline CDR1 is DFQATT and CDR2 is SNEGSKA (reference sequence). The DNA for the CDR3 is TGCAGTGCTAGGAACACTGAAGCTTTCTTT. As protein: CSARNTEAFF.

A few counts support this clonotype. The chain is built from TRBV7-8 and TRBJ1-1, with D perhaps TRBD1 (5 bases). Germline V lookup: CDR1 SGHVS, CDR2 FQNEAQ. This CDR3 is 14 amino acids long. The V gene lost 5 bases and the J gene lost 4 bases, with 14 bases spanning the gap. CDR3 nucleotide sequence: TGTGCCAGCAGCCCCATAGGCGGGGGCACTGAAGCTTTCTTT. Translated, it gives CASSPIGGGTEAFF.